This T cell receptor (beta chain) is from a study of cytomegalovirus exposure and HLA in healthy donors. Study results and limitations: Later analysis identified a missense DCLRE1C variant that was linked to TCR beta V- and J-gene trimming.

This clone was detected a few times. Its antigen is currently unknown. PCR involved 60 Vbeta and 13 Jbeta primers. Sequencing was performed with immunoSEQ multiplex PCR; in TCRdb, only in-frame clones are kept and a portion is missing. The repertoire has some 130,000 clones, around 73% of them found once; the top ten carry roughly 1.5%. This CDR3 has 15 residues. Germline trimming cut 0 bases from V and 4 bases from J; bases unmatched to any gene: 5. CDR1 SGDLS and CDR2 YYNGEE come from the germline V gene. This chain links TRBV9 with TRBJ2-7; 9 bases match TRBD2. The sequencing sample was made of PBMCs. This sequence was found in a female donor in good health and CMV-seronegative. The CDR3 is CASSVGREGLYEQYF. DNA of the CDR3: TGTGCCAGCAGCGTAGGGCGGGAGGGCCTATACGAGCAGTACTTC.